Given below is one T cell receptor (beta chain) in context. Its specificity is not known. This entry comes from a study of CD8+CD57+ T cells in acquired aplastic anemia. Turning to the study itself: On average, sorted CD4+ and CD8+ cells gave roughly 3 ug of DNA. General study points: Between patients and controls, about 30 CD8+ CDR3 sequences were found in common.

Germline V gene data show CDR1 as LNHDA and CDR2 as SQIVND (reference sequence). Germline trimming cut 3 bases from V and 4 bases from J; bases unmatched to any gene: 8. CDR3 length: 16 amino acids. For sequencing, patients were chosen who had shown expansion of CD8+CD57+ cells by flow cytometry. At the time of blood sampling, patients had not yet received any therapy. According to the study, genomic DNA was the template for TCR beta VDJ and CDR3 profiling. MiXCR was run by TCRdb on the reads, yielding one entry per CDR3 protein. The table includes some 140,000 distinct CDR3 sequences, roughly 54% detected once.

The J gene is TRBJ2-2, the V gene TRBV19; TRBD1 agrees at 7 bases. The sequence derives from a human donor with aplastic anemia. The sample consisted of sorted CD4+, CD8+, or CD8+CD57+ T cells (not recorded which) from PBMCs. The chain's CDR3 is CASSMKGARGTGELFF. CDR3 DNA: TGTGCCAGTAGTATGAAGGGGGCTAGGGGCACCGGGGAGCTGTTTTTT.